This TCR beta chain was sequenced in a study of Tregs in tolerant kidney transplant recipients. Between the trimmed V and J ends, which lost 1 base and 5 bases, there was a span of 8 bases. The CDR3 is 13 amino acids. Germline V gene lookup returns CDR1 SGHTA and CDR2 FQGTGA. Unstimulated Tregs (CD4+CD25+CD127-) and CD4+CD25- non-Tregs were sorted from PBMCs. The repertoire was sequenced with immunoSEQ multiplex PCR; TCRdb's copy has only in-frame clones and lacks some. The table records tens of thousands of clones, roughly 89% of them present only once. V gene TRBV7-3 combines with J gene TRBJ2-5; D uncertain. Sequencing used CD4+ T cells from blood. This clonotype was obtained from a human donor in good health. The CDR3 DNA sequence: TGTGCCAGCAGCTTAAGTGGGTGGGAGACCCAGTACTTC. This sequence encodes CASSLSGWETQYF.